Described below is a single T cell receptor beta chain sequence and its context. Its antigen specificity is not known. The record has no base qualities; no much larger clone is one base away. This record comes from a study of T cell responses to AZD1222 COVID-19 vaccine (dated by TCRdb to the early 2020s). Regarding the research as a whole: AZD1222 recipients given second doses at about 4 weeks or at about 12 weeks were pooled, since spike-specific TCR depth and breadth were not found to differ between the two schedules. A total of 230 or so trial participants underwent TCR sequencing, of whom some 210 received two doses of AZD1222 and about 26 received two doses of the MenACWY control vaccine. Enrollment into the trials was organized by age into subgroups of 18-55, 56-69 and 70-plus years, and those subgroups contained roughly 150, 30 and 60 TCR-sequenced participants, respectively.

Here is what the overall study found, with its caveats: A significant rise in spike-specific TCR breadth and depth was observed after two AZD1222 doses relative to day 0 and relative to MenACWY recipients. Only 5 to 7 AZD1222 recipients were SARS-CoV-2 seropositive at baseline, limiting conclusions about previously exposed vaccinees. The 56-69-year group was small, and its depth increase did not reach significance, likely because of low power. The whole spike protein was spanned by vaccine-associated CD4 TCRs, and dominant responses were seen in regions 160-218 and 743-854. Epitopes outside the regions mutated in the B.1.351 and B.1.1.7 variants were reportedly recognized by nearly half of the unique spike-specific TCRs. Most participants were white British and females outnumbered males, and the authors suggested that clonal diversity may have been underestimated. Because no day 14 peak-response samples were available, repertoires were characterized only after the peak T cell response.

The CDR3 regions of human TCRbeta chains were analyzed by immunosequencing. The study's own analysis went as follows. Repertoire TCRs were checked for matches against a reference library of SARS-CoV-2-specific TCRs that had been generated using the MIRA antigen-specificity platform. Breadth was defined as the fraction of unique TCRs that were SARS-CoV-2-associated. Depth was defined as the fraction of total T cells that were SARS-CoV-2-associated. Each spike-specific TCR was assigned to its reactive spike region and to a CD4 or CD8 class using the MIRA data. Log10-transformed breadth and depth values were compared by one-way ANOVA with Sidak's multiple comparisons tests. TCRdb provides this immuneACCESS table in a form limited to in-frame rearrangements. Some clones are lacking; in checked studies, under half of them reflect an unresolved V gene, and why the rest are absent is not known. From that table come the V and J calls and clone size; the DNA was used to work out D and trimming. The sample has about 170,000 clones on record, 80% to 95% of them singletons. The leading ten clones occupy over 1.5% of the sample.

Reading the label with the study, this specimen's time point is: baseline before first vaccination. Vaccinee samples were obtained from the UK trials COV001 and COV002, which included a single-blind randomized controlled phase 2/3 trial of AZD1222 (ChAdOx1 nCoV-19) in healthy adults. For TCRbeta chain sequencing, PBMC samples from trial participants were taken at day 0 and at day 28 after the second dose. The sequences come from peripheral blood, collected on day 0 of AZD1222 vaccination. The TCR sequence derives from an adult in good health.

The CDR3: CASSPPSGSLNEQFF. The DNA reads as follows: TGTGCCAGCTCACCACCTAGCGGGAGTCTCAATGAGCAGTTCTTC. The chain is made from TRBV18 and TRBJ2-1; the junction holds 9 bases that match TRBD2. Measured from the cysteine to the phenylalanine, the CDR3 is 15 residues long. Only the CDR3 DNA is retained, 45 bases long and in frame from the first base. CDR1 KGHSH and CDR2 LQKENI are derived from the germline V gene. V has 0 bases trimmed and J has 6 bases trimmed; junction bases matching no gene number 3.